Reported below is one T cell receptor beta chain. Indicated treatment: 15 to 20 received Ad26.COV2.S at low or high dose, single or two shots; a few received placebo; per-sample allocation not given. Sample collection was performed on day 63 after the first vaccine or placebo injection. These data come from a study of Ad26.COV2.S vaccination and SARS-CoV-2 variants. Produced via immunoSEQ multiplex PCR; TCRdb's table is partial and in-frame only. The sample comprises a few hundred thousand clones, around 89% of which are singletons, and 3.6% rests with the top ten. Germline loops: CDR1 LNHDA, CDR2 SQIVND (reference sequence). V was pared by 3 bases and J by 8 bases, with 17 bases between. This CDR3 contains 15 residues.

The chain employs TRBV19 and TRBJ2-1, with a possible D match to TRBD1 (5 bases). The receptor was derived from a person between 18 and 65 years old who received the Ad26.COV2.S COVID-19 vaccine or a placebo. The sequencing used peripheral blood, collected in a trial of Ad26.COV2.S vaccine versus placebo. CDR3 in amino acids: CASSIASGLWDEQFF. The DNA of the CDR3 is TGTGCCAGTAGTATTGCGTCAGGGCTTTGGGATGAGCAGTTCTTC. The variable domain in full, with the rest retrieved from reference TRBV19 and TRBJ2-1, is DGGITQSPKYLFRKEGQNVTLSCEQNLNHDAMYWYRQDPGQGLRLIYYSQIVNDFQKGDIAEGYSVSREKKESFPLTVTSAQKNPTAFYLCASSIASGLWDEQFFGPGTRLTVL.